This TCR beta chain was profiled in a study of CD8 T cells in ankylosing spondylitis listed by TCRdb under 2017. Regarding the complete study: The study set out to find disease-linked TCR variants by profiling T cell receptor beta repertoires in ankylosing spondylitis patients and healthy donors. Peripheral blood samples were taken, and synovial fluid was additionally collected from ankylosing spondylitis patients. The full study cohort comprised about 25 ankylosing spondylitis patients and some 110 healthy donors.

Note on this clonotype: Its cognate antigen has yet to be identified. No quality values exist for individual bases; no much larger clone is one base distant.

General study outcomes and caveats: Blood from ankylosing spondylitis patients appeared to be characterized by a TCR beta motif composed of roughly eight highly homologous amino acid variants. The disease-linked clones showed a CD8+ phenotype and occurred at relatively low frequencies in peripheral blood. Some of the motif variants had been reported before in the synovial fluid and blood of reactive arthritis patients, a finding that suggests common disease-initiation mechanisms. According to the report, matched synovial fluid samples from ankylosing spondylitis patients were significantly enriched for the disease-linked clones.

The instrument given in TCRdb is Illumina HiSeq 2500. Quantitative 5'-RACE with molecular barcodes was used to prepare TCR beta libraries. As for how the authors treated the data: A new computational method, built on a probabilistic model of VDJ rearrangement, was used to identify disease-linked TCR variants. TCRdb ran its own pipeline on the public reads, namely fastp trimming at Q25 and MiXCR clone calling, and kept in-frame beta chains. Entries that share a CDR3 protein sequence are merged under the most common genes and DNA. These V and J calls are TCRdb output, not the study's own analysis. The sample data list fewer than 650,000 distinct CDR3 sequences, and roughly 13% of these were observed just once. Clones ranked in the top ten supply around 6.8% of the sample. Its CDR3 holds 14 amino acids, cysteine through phenylalanine. The read is trimmed to its CDR3 DNA, 42 bases read in frame from base 1. Deletion took 3 bases off V and 2 bases off J, with a span of 9 bases between the germline ends.

The chain employs TRBV12-3 or TRBV12-4 and TRBJ2-3; no D segment can be confidently identified. This clonotype originated in a male donor with ankylosing spondylitis. Sequences were obtained from blood, either unsorted or a sorted T cell fraction (not recorded which). The base sequence is TGTGCCAGCAGTTTCAAGGGATACACAGATACGCAGTATTTT. Translated, this is CASSFKGYTDTQYF.